This T cell receptor (beta chain) was obtained from a study of shared clonotypes between healthy human individuals. In the case of this clone: Its target is unknown.

General study points: Larger estimated richness was generally recorded for naive subsets relative to memory subsets. For naive CD4 cells, roughly 5% of clonotypes were shared across a handful of donors.

Naive CD8 cells comprised CD45RO-negative, CCR7-positively selected cells, excluding terminally differentiated effector memory CD45RA+ cells. The assay used deep level. Sorted-subset replicate PCR reactions were performed with about 200 ng DNA, corresponding to roughly 31,000 T cell genomes. Repertoires were generated with immunoSEQ multiplex PCR, while TCRdb's copy carries only in-frame clones and drops some. The repertoire holds more than 2 million clones, with 90% to 95% as singletons. The CDR3 spans 14 residues. CDR1 is SGDLS, CDR2 YYNGEE, per germline. Trimming pared 0 bases from V and 3 bases from J, leaving 9 bases between.

The rearrangement links TRBV9 to TRBJ2-5; D uncertain. Input material: naive CD8+ T cells from PBMCs. The TCR originated in a man aged 18 to 30 in good health. Some clones in this sample may be carry-over from other donors' samples. For the CDR3, the DNA is TGTGCCAGCAGCGTAGATACGGAAGAAGAGACCCAGTACTTC. Residues: CASSVDTEEETQYF.